This TCR beta chain was retrieved from a study of T cells in Graves' hyperthyroidism and ophthalmopathy. TCR beta CDR3 region amplification was performed from RNA transcripts. The primer set for the first-round RT-PCR of the TCR CDR3 was HTBI. TCRdb fed the multiplex PCR reads into MiXCR, producing one record per CDR3 protein. This repertoire shows around 200,000 distinct CDR3 sequences, about 17% found once; its top ten account for about 41%. This clonotype was detected ten times or more. What it recognizes is unknown. Patients were aged 18 to 65, had disease duration under 2 months, and had newly diagnosed hyperthyroidism. General study results and limits: Prediction of ophthalmopathy progression came a median roughly 7.1 months pre-onset.

The CDR3 is 13 amino acids. V lost 6 bases, J lost 2 bases, and 6 bases stayed unmatched. CDR1 is DFQATT, CDR2 SNEGSKA, per germline (reference sequence). The receptor's source is a man between 40 and 49 years old with Graves' hyperthyroidism. V is TRBV20-1 and J is TRBJ2-5, with TRBD1 identical over 7 bases. Material: blood. The CDR3 protein is CSALGRGQETQYF. As DNA, the CDR3 is TGCAGTGCCCTAGGCAGGGGGCAAGAGACCCAGTACTTC.